Reported below is one T cell receptor (beta chain). What it binds is not known. V lost 8 bases, J lost 2 bases, and 12 bases stayed unmatched. The CDR3 is 15 residues long. Germline V gene data show CDR1 as WSHSY and CDR2 as SAAADI. The data originate from a study of cytomegalovirus exposure and HLA in healthy donors. Study observations and caveats: Previously analyzed data showed that most TCR beta V segments were productive at a frequency of about 90% or about 30%. Reported performance of the classifier showed diagnosis of cytomegalovirus status with high specificity and sensitivity. Association of a missense DCLRE1C variant with TCR beta V- and J-gene trimming was reported in a later analysis.

The PCR was carried out with 60 Vbeta primers and 13 Jbeta primers. TCRdb keeps only in-frame clones here, not all; method: immunoSEQ multiplex PCR. Here the sample spans around 190,000 clones, 70% to 90% being singletons. The chain recombines TRBV10-2 with TRBJ2-7; 7 bases are shared with TRBD2. The clonotype originates from a woman in her 30s in good health and CMV-seronegative. The material sequenced was PBMCs. The CDR3 is CASSLPGGTTYEQYF. The CDR3 DNA reads as TGCGCCAGCTCCCTACCCGGGGGGACTACCTACGAGCAGTACTTC.